Presented here are 7 T cell receptor beta chains from one specimen sequenced in a study of T cells in Graves' hyperthyroidism and ophthalmopathy. Regions amplified from RNA transcripts were the TCR beta CDR3 regions. The HTBI primer set was used in a first-round RT-PCR of the TCR CDR3. Using its own MiXCR run on the multiplex PCR reads, TCRdb lists one record per CDR3 protein. The sample lists roughly 700,000 distinct CDR3 sequences, 17% occurring once. Sample: blood. The receptors derive from a middle-aged man with Graves' hyperthyroidism.

In its sample, this clonotype was seen a few times. The genes are TRBV20-1 and TRBJ1-1, with 7 bases aligning to TRBD1. The CDR3 length is 13 residues. CDR1 is DFQATT and CDR2 is SNEGSKA in the germline V gene (reference sequence). V trimming: 2 bases; J trimming: 5 bases; junction bases outside the gene matches: 5. The CDR3 region is CSARKTGETEAFF. CDR3 bases: TGCAGTGCTAGAAAAACAGGGGAAACTGAAGCTTTCTTT.

This clonotype showed up many times. This chain joins TRBV10-3 and TRBJ2-1; D remains unclear. The CDR3 covers 18 residues. V lost 6 bases and J lost 0, with 21 bases in between. The germline CDR1 and CDR2 sequences are ENHRY and SYGVKD. CDR3 sequence: CAIRPLLPSLSSYNEQFF. The DNA for the CDR3 is TGTGCCATCAGACCGTTACTGCCGAGCCTTTCCTCCTACAATGAGCAGTTCTTC.

J is TRBJ2-3 and V is TRBV5-5; tentative D call: TRBD1 (7 bases). V shed 6 bases and J shed 2 bases, with 16 bases lying between them. CDR1 and CDR2 from the germline V gene are SGHKS and YYEKEE (reference sequence). The CDR3 covers 15 residues. CDR3 bases: TGTGCCAGCACCCAGGAGGGACAGTACACAGATACGCAGTATTTT. It codes for CASTQEGQYTDTQYF.

A few counts support this clonotype. The J gene is TRBJ1-5, the V gene TRBV28; no clear D. Per germline, CDR1 MDHEN and CDR2 SYDVKM. The CDR3 length is 12 residues. V was clipped by 8 bases and J by 7 bases, with 12 bases between them. CDR3 bases: TGTGCCAGCGGGCAGGTGGGGCAGCCCCAGCATTTT. It yields the protein CASGQVGQPQHF.

This clonotype was counted at least ten times. This chain links TRBV12-3 or TRBV12-4 with TRBJ1-5; maybe TRBD1 (5 bases). Trimming left V 3 bases short and J 1 base short, with 13 bases between. The CDR3 is made up of 16 amino acids. This CDR3 is CASSFGGIGSNQPQHF. CDR3 bases: TGTGCCAGCAGTTTTGGGGGAATAGGAAGCAATCAGCCCCAGCATTTT.

This clonotype was observed at least ten times. The V and J genes are TRBV20-1 and TRBJ2-7; D gene uncertain. CDR1 is DFQATT and CDR2 is SNEGSKA in the germline V gene (reference sequence). CDR3 length equals 14 residues. V was trimmed by 0 bases and J by 4 bases, leaving 13 bases between them. The CDR3 spells CSARDLGRAYEQYF. The CDR3 nucleotides are TGCAGTGCTAGAGATCTGGGCAGAGCATACGAGCAGTACTTC.

This clonotype has more than one count but fewer than ten. The chain recombines TRBV29-1 with TRBJ2-5, with a tentative D call TRBD1 (5 bases). Germline V lookup: CDR1 SQVTM, CDR2 ANQGSEA. With 2 bases removed from V and 3 bases from J, the gap between germline ends came to 13 bases. This CDR3 spans 14 amino acids. The CDR3 DNA follows: TGCAGCGTTGAATCAGGGCTGGTGAAAGAGACCCAGTACTTC. As protein: CSVESGLVKETQYF.